One and the same sample provided the 19 T cell receptor beta chains below, sequenced in a study of radiotherapy plus CTLA-4 blockade in lung cancer. Repertoires were generated with immunoSEQ multiplex PCR, while TCRdb's copy carries only in-frame clones and drops some. This sample has roughly 100,000 clones; 80% to 85% occur once, and the top ten carry about 25%. Specimen: peripheral blood, collected from a patient treated with radiotherapy plus ipilimumab. The receptors stem from a human donor with non-small cell lung cancer that progressed on radiotherapy plus ipilimumab.

The chain has TRBV7-9 and TRBJ1-3; D call uncertain. This CDR3 spans 13 amino acids. V lost 5 bases, J lost 7 bases, and 12 bases lay in between. Germline CDR1 is SEHNR and CDR2 is FQNEAQ (reference sequence). As DNA, the CDR3 is TGTGCCAGCAGCCAGAACATCCGGAACACCATATATTTT. Its translation is CASSQNIRNTIYF.

This chain connects TRBV4-1 to TRBJ2-7; 8 bases agree with TRBD2. Looked up from germline, CDR1 is MGHRA and CDR2 is YSYEKL. This CDR3 is built from 14 residues. The V and J ends lost 8 bases and 3 bases, in that order; junction bases with no gene match: 9. The CDR3 DNA reads as TGCGCCAGCCAGACCATGGCGGGGGGCTACGAGCAGTACTTC. Translating it yields CASQTMAGGYEQYF.

The rearrangement joins TRBV4-1 to TRBJ2-2; 9 bases agree with TRBD1. Germline V gene sequence: CDR1 MGHRA, CDR2 YSYEKL. V shed 4 bases and J 2 bases; nucleotides not matched to a gene: 2. The length of the CDR3 is 15 residues. CDR3 sequence: CASSPDRGNTGELFF. The CDR3 DNA reads as TGCGCCAGCAGCCCGGACAGGGGCAACACCGGGGAGCTGTTTTTT.

This clone was seen ten or more times. The rearrangement links TRBV6-4 to TRBJ2-5, with D possibly TRBD1 on 5 matching bases. The CDR3 has 14 amino acids. V lost 0 bases, J lost 7 bases, and 12 bases lay in between. The germline gives CDR1 MRHNA, CDR2 SNTAGT. The CDR3 loop is CASSDSTDGGTQYF. The DNA of the CDR3 is TGTGCCAGCAGTGACTCGACAGACGGCGGGACCCAGTACTTC.

This clone was detected a few times. The chain has TRBV6-5 and TRBJ2-1; no firm D call. V lost 4 bases to trimming and J lost 5 bases, with 15 bases between them. The V gene's germline CDR1 is MNHEY and CDR2 SVGAGI. CDR3 length equals 15 residues. The CDR3 bases are TGTGCCAGCAGTTTAGTGGTCTTGGCTGACAATGAGCAGTTCTTC. It is translated as CASSLVVLADNEQFF.

The chain joins TRBV5-1 to TRBJ1-6; 10 bases match TRBD1. In germline, CDR1 is SGHRS, CDR2 YFSETQ. J was trimmed by 7 bases and V by 4 bases; bases with no gene match: 2. CDR3 length: 14 residues. The CDR3 nucleotides read TGCGCCAGCAGCCGGGACAGGGGAAATTCACCCCTCCACTTT. Translating gives CASSRDRGNSPLHF.

V and J are TRBV10-3 and TRBJ1-5; D may be TRBD1 (6 bases). Germline V CDR1 and CDR2: ENHRY, SYGVKD. This CDR3 has 13 residues. The V end lost 6 bases, the J end lost 3 bases, and 9 bases lay between the germline ends. CDR3 coding DNA: TGTGCCATCAGGGGGGACATCAATCAGCCCCAGCATTTT. Amino acid sequence: CAIRGDINQPQHF.

This chain connects TRBV7-3 to TRBJ1-1, with D possibly matching TRBD1 (6 bases). The germline gives CDR1 SGHTA, CDR2 FQGTGA. The CDR3 is 14 amino acids. V was trimmed by 6 bases and J by 1 base, leaving 12 bases between them. The CDR3 sequence is CASRPTGRNTEAFF. The CDR3 bases are TGTGCCAGCAGGCCCACAGGGAGGAACACTGAAGCTTTCTTT.

This clone was detected only a few times. The chain has TRBV19 and TRBJ1-5; no reliable D call. V gave up 5 bases and J gave up 8 bases, with 10 bases separating them. The CDR3 is made up of 12 amino acids. Germline CDR1 reads LNHDA; CDR2 reads SQIVND (reference sequence). The DNA for the CDR3 is TGTGCCAGTAGTTCGGACCAAAAGCCCCAGCATTTT. This encodes CASSSDQKPQHF.

The gene calls are TRBV28 and TRBJ2-7, with no clear D. The ends were cut back, 6 bases at V and 3 bases at J, with 6 bases in the middle. Per the germline V gene, CDR1 is MDHEN and CDR2 is SYDVKM. The length of the CDR3 is 11 residues. CDR3 sequence (DNA): TGTGCCAGCAGCTCCTTCTACGAGCAGTACTTC. Translating it yields CASSSFYEQYF.

This chain uses TRBV2 with TRBJ2-5; no clear D gene. The CDR3 consists of 12 residues. V was trimmed by 6 bases and J by 5 bases, leaving 10 bases between them. Germline CDR1 SNHLY, CDR2 FYNNEI. The CDR3 spells CASSPNPETQYF. The CDR3 DNA sequence: TGTGCCAGCAGCCCAAATCCGGAGACCCAGTACTTC.

V usage is TRBV30 and J usage is TRBJ2-1, with a weak D call TRBD1 (5 bases). Trimming removed 1 base at V and 10 bases at J, with 11 bases between. Germline CDR1 GTSNPN, CDR2 SVGIG (reference sequence). The CDR3 loop spans 12 amino acids. DNA for the CDR3: TGTGCCTGGAGTGGACAGAACCCCGAGCAGTTCTTC. As protein: CAWSGQNPEQFF.

The chain employs TRBV2 and TRBJ1-1, with D maybe TRBD1 (5 bases). CDR1 is SNHLY and CDR2 is FYNNEI in the germline V gene. The CDR3 spans 12 residues. V lost 9 bases, J lost 0 bases, and 8 bases lay in between. The CDR3 loop is CARTDMNTEAFF. The CDR3 nucleotides are TGTGCCAGGACAGACATGAACACTGAAGCTTTCTTT.

This clone was seen a single time. V usage is TRBV12-5 and J usage is TRBJ2-3, with D possibly matching TRBD2 (5 bases). V shed 3 bases and J shed 7 bases, with 8 bases lying between them. The CDR3 has 12 amino acids. Per germline, CDR1 LGHNT and CDR2 FRNRAP. The CDR3 nucleotides read TGTGCTAGTGGTTTTGACGGGAATACGCAGTATTTT. It translates to CASGFDGNTQYF.

The rearrangement joins TRBV5-1 to TRBJ2-6, with 9 bases aligning to TRBD1. V lost 4 bases, J lost 0 bases, and 8 bases stayed unmatched. The germline gives CDR1 SGHRS, CDR2 YFSETQ. The CDR3 is made up of 18 amino acids. DNA of the CDR3: TGCGCCAGCAGCGCCTGGACAGGGGTGAACTCTGGGGCCAACGTCCTGACTTTC. Translation gives CASSAWTGVNSGANVLTF.

This clone has just one count. CDR3 sequence: CASSPAGVRHEQYF. The CDR3 region has the DNA TGTGCCAGCTCACCAGCGGGGGTAAGGCACGAGCAGTACTTC. The chain carries TRBV18 and TRBJ2-7; 7 nucleotides match TRBD2. Trimming took 2 bases from V and 5 from J; bases not matched to a gene: 6. The germline CDR1 and CDR2 sequences are KGHSH and LQKENI. This CDR3 spans 14 amino acids. Variable domain in full (rest from reference TRBV18 and TRBJ2-7): NAGVMQNPRHLVRRRGQEARLRCSPMKGHSHVYWYRQLPEEGLKFMVYLQKENIIDESGMPKERFSAEFPKEGPSILRIQQVVRGDSAAYFCASSPAGVRHEQYFGPGTRLTVT.

The genes are TRBV18 and TRBJ2-5; 8 bases line up with TRBD1. The J call is doubtful: the DNA matches TRBJ2-7 better. There are 15 residues in the CDR3. CDR1 and CDR2 from the germline V gene are KGHSH and LQKENI. The CDR3 loop is CASSPGQGNVYEQYF. CDR3 coding DNA: TGTGCCAGCTCGCCTGGACAGGGAAATGTCTACGAGCAGTACTTC.

This chain links TRBV12-5 with TRBJ2-2; no firm D call. CDR3 length: 12 amino acids. CDR1 LGHNT and CDR2 FRNRAP come from the germline V gene. The germline V and J ends were trimmed by 2 bases and 6 bases, with 4 bases remaining between them. The CDR3: CASGLSPGELFF. In nucleotides, the CDR3 is TGTGCTAGTGGTTTGAGTCCCGGGGAGCTGTTTTTT.

DNA of the CDR3: TGTGCCAGCAGTGCCCCCAGCAACTACGAGCAGTACTTC. Translated, it gives CASSAPSNYEQYF. This chain joins TRBV28 and TRBJ2-7; D remains unclear. In germline, CDR1 is MDHEN, CDR2 SYDVKM. V was clipped by 5 bases and J by 3 bases, with 11 bases between them. This CDR3 contains 13 residues.